Listed here are 23 T cell receptor beta chains from one sample, sequenced in a study of T cell clonotyping in hematopoietic cell transplantation. Produced via immunoSEQ multiplex PCR; TCRdb's table is partial and in-frame only. This table has thousands of clones, 65% to 85% appearing once. Time point in this sample: recipient sample about 28 days before transplant, after cytoreduction. Sequencing used peripheral blood mononuclear cells, obtained before stem cell transplant. The source is a man aged 60-69 years with acute myeloid leukemia. Some clones in this sample may be carry-over from other donors' samples.

The chain recombines TRBV7-4 with TRBJ2-2; 9 positions agree with TRBD2. The V segment lost 3 bases and the J segment 3 bases; nucleotides outside the gene matches: 11. Germline loops: CDR1 SGHVT, CDR2 SQSDAQ. The CDR3 contains 18 residues. CDR3 protein: CASSFGCSGGMHTGELFF. CDR3 nucleotides: TGTGCCAGCAGCTTCGGTTGTAGCGGGGGTATGCACACCGGGGAGCTGTTTTTT. Supplemented by reference TRBV7-4 and TRBJ2-2, the full variable domain reads GAGVSQSPRYKVAKRGRDVALRCDSISGHVTLYWYRQTLGQGSEVLTYSQSDAQRDKSGRPSGRFSAERPERSVSTLKIQRTEQGDSAVYLCASSFGCSGGMHTGELFFGEGSRLTVL.

V gene TRBV13 combines with J gene TRBJ1-6; a possible D gene is TRBD1 (6 bases). Germline V gives CDR1 PRHDT, CDR2 FYEKMQ (reference sequence). This CDR3 has 16 amino acids. Trimming stripped 0 bases from V and 6 bases from J, with 12 bases between. The CDR3 loop reads CASSLGLGGLNSPLHF. The CDR3 nucleotides read TGTGCCAGCAGCTTAGGCCTTGGGGGGCTTAATTCACCCCTCCACTTT.

DNA for the CDR3: TGTGCCAGCAACAGCCCGACAGGGAAGTGGGGTACGGACACTGAAGCTTTCTTT. It codes for CASNSPTGKWGTDTEAFF. The V call is TRBV2, the J call TRBJ1-1; 7 bases fit TRBD1. Germline V gene data show CDR1 as SNHLY and CDR2 as FYNNEI. The V gene end was trimmed by 7 bases and the J gene end by 3 bases; junction bases not matched to a gene: 20. The CDR3 has 18 residues.

The rearrangement joins TRBV28 to TRBJ1-2, with D possibly matching TRBD1 (5 bases). The CDR3 contains 13 residues. Germline-derived CDR1 and CDR2 are MDHEN and SYDVKM. V lost 1 base and J lost 4, with 7 bases in between. The CDR3 spells CASSLLGGYGYTF. As DNA, the CDR3 is TGTGCCAGCAGTTTATTGGGGGGCTATGGCTACACCTTC.

The J gene is TRBJ2-7, the V gene TRBV28; perhaps TRBD1 as D (6 bases). The CDR3 loop spans 13 amino acids. Trimming took off 1 base at V and 4 bases at J, with 8 bases between the two ends. Germline values: CDR1 MDHEN, CDR2 SYDVKM. The CDR3 nucleotides are TGTGCCAGCAGTTTATTACAGGGTTACGAGCAGTACTTC. Protein: CASSLLQGYEQYF.

The CDR3 sequence: CASSLEASGRNNEQFF. DNA of the CDR3: TGCGCCAGCAGCTTGGAGGCTAGCGGGAGGAACAATGAGCAGTTCTTC. V and J are TRBV5-1 and TRBJ2-1, with TRBD2 matching over 11 bases. Per the germline V gene, CDR1 is SGHRS and CDR2 is YFSETQ. V lost 0 bases and J lost 5; bases outside the gene matches: 4. The CDR3 is 16 amino acids.

The chain joins TRBV11-2 to TRBJ2-2; D remains ambiguous. V shed 3 bases and J shed 8 bases, with 13 bases lying between them. This CDR3 contains 14 residues. Germline CDR1 is SGHAT and CDR2 is FQNNGV. The CDR3 protein is CASSLKLAGGELFF. The CDR3 region has the DNA TGTGCCAGCAGCTTGAAATTGGCCGGGGGGGAGCTGTTTTTT. The full variable domain, completed using reference TRBV11-2 and TRBJ2-2, is EAGVAQSPRYKIIEKRQSVAFWCNPISGHATLYWYQQILGQGPKLLIQFQNNGVVDDSQLPKDRFSAERLKGVDSTLKIQPAKLEDSAVYLCASSLKLAGGELFFGEGSRLTVL.

V gene TRBV13 combines with J gene TRBJ2-7; perhaps TRBD1 as D (5 bases). Trimming removed 5 bases at V and 6 bases at J, with 11 bases between. Per germline, CDR1 PRHDT and CDR2 FYEKMQ (reference sequence). This CDR3 is built from 12 residues. CDR3 amino acids: CASSRGVLEQYF. CDR3 nucleotides: TGTGCCAGCAGCAGGGGCGTCCTCGAGCAGTACTTC.

The CDR3 loop is CAWSGGPNNQPQHF. The DNA for the CDR3 is TGTGCCTGGAGTGGGGGCCCAAACAATCAGCCCCAGCATTTT. This rearrangement joins TRBV30 to TRBJ1-5; the D gene is possibly TRBD1 (5 bases). This CDR3 spans 14 amino acids. Germline CDR1 is GTSNPN and CDR2 is SVGIG (reference sequence). The V end lost 1 base, the J end lost 3 bases, and 10 bases lay between the germline ends.

The chain links TRBV6-1 to TRBJ1-6; possible D gene TRBD1, 6 bases. There are 14 residues in the CDR3. The V gene's germline CDR1 is MNHNS and CDR2 SASEGT. V lost 4 bases and J 7 bases, leaving 11 bases between the germline ends. The CDR3 DNA reads TGTGCCAGCAGTGGGACAGTTTTCAATTCACCCCTCCACTTT. Its translation: CASSGTVFNSPLHF.

A few counts support this clone. The genes are TRBV5-4 and TRBJ2-3; 7 bases match TRBD2. The CDR3 extends over 14 amino acids. CDR1 is SGHNT, CDR2 YYREEE, per germline (reference sequence). Trimming took 0 bases from V and 6 from J; bases not matched to a gene: 4. CDR3 sequence (DNA): TGTGCCAGCAGCTTGGTACTGACTAGCGATACGCAGTATTTT. This sequence encodes CASSLVLTSDTQYF.

The V gene is TRBV6-1, the J gene TRBJ1-1; maybe TRBD1 (6 bases). Germline CDR1 MNHNS, CDR2 SASEGT. CDR3 length: 15 amino acids. Between the trimmed V and J ends, which lost 6 bases and 5 bases, there was a span of 19 bases. The chain's CDR3 is CASREGGWAGTEAFF. The CDR3 DNA reads TGTGCCAGCAGGGAGGGGGGCTGGGCGGGGACTGAAGCTTTCTTT.

This rearrangement joins TRBV5-6 to TRBJ2-2; D gene uncertain. The CDR3 is 13 amino acids. The V end was cut by 1 base, the J end by 1 base, with 2 bases between. The germline V gene has CDR1 SGHDT and CDR2 YYEEEE. The CDR3 loop reads CASSLMNTGELFF. For the CDR3, the DNA is TGTGCCAGCAGCTTGATGAACACCGGGGAGCTGTTTTTT.

J is TRBJ2-4 and V is TRBV19; 9 nucleotides agree with TRBD1. The ends lost 3 bases at V and 5 bases at J; junction bases unmatched: 2. This CDR3 has 14 amino acids. Per the germline V gene, CDR1 is LNHDA and CDR2 is SQIVND (reference sequence). CDR3 loop: CASSMRQGENIQYF. The CDR3 DNA reads TGTGCCAGTAGTATGCGACAGGGGGAAAACATTCAGTACTTC.

This clone was found a few times. The rearrangement uses TRBV11-2 and TRBJ2-2, with a possible D match to TRBD1 (5 bases). V was shortened by 5 bases and J by 6 bases, with 7 bases between the two germline ends. This CDR3 has 12 residues. Germline V CDR1 and CDR2: SGHAT, FQNNGV. The DNA of the CDR3 is TGTGCCAGCAGCCGGACATCCGGGGAGCTGTTTTTT. Its translation: CASSRTSGELFF.

This clone has only one observation. V and J are TRBV19 and TRBJ2-5; 9 positions match TRBD2. The germline CDR1 and CDR2 sequences are LNHDA and SQIVND (reference sequence). The CDR3 extends over 15 amino acids. V lost 4 bases, J lost 5 bases, and 8 bases stayed unmatched. Written as DNA, the CDR3 is TGTGCCAGTAGTACAATTAGCGGGAGCGGGGAGACCCAGTACTTC. It codes for CASSTISGSGETQYF.

The V gene is TRBV6-1, the J gene TRBJ2-7; no clear D. V lost 6 bases and J lost 9, with 15 bases in between. Germline V gene sequence: CDR1 MNHNS, CDR2 SASEGT. This CDR3 spans 12 amino acids. CDR3 region: CASRIQVAPQYF. CDR3 nucleotide sequence: TGTGCCAGCAGGATTCAGGTAGCTCCGCAGTACTTC.

The CDR3 coding sequence is TGTGCCTGGAGTGTCGGGACCCTAAATAGCAATCAGCCCCAGCATTTT. It specifies CAWSVGTLNSNQPQHF. The chain combines TRBV30 with TRBJ1-5, with a tentative D call TRBD1 (5 bases). From germline, CDR1 is GTSNPN and CDR2 SVGIG (reference sequence). This CDR3 spans 16 amino acids. Trimming took 0 bases from V and 0 from J, leaving 12 bases between them.

The chain recombines TRBV25-1 with TRBJ1-1; 8 nucleotides align to TRBD1. Germline CDR1 is MGHDK and CDR2 is SYGVNS. There are 18 residues in the CDR3. V dropped 1 base and J dropped 0; count of bases not matched to a gene: 10. CDR3 DNA: TGTGCCAGCAGTGAATGGGGGCGATCAGGGGGCCTGAACACTGAAGCTTTCTTT. Protein sequence: CASSEWGRSGGLNTEAFF.

The chain has TRBV7-9 and TRBJ1-2, with D uncertain. Germline V lookup: CDR1 SEHNR, CDR2 FQNEAQ (reference sequence). The CDR3 is 13 amino acids. The germline V and J ends were trimmed by 4 bases and 3 bases, with 9 bases remaining between them. The CDR3 spells CASSSTRDYGYTF. In DNA, the CDR3 is TGTGCCAGCAGCTCCACGCGGGACTATGGCTACACCTTC.

J is TRBJ2-5 and V is TRBV30; TRBD2 might be the D (7 bases). Per germline, CDR1 GTSNPN and CDR2 SVGIG (reference sequence). V lost 5 bases and J lost 2, with 18 bases in between. This CDR3 comprises 15 residues. In nucleotides, the CDR3 is TGTGCCTGGGGGGGGGCCAGGGGCTTTCAAGAGACCCAGTACTTC. Residues: CAWGGARGFQETQYF.

The rearrangement links TRBV5-1 to TRBJ1-1; TRBD1 aligns across 10 bases. With 4 bases clipped from V and 4 bases from J, the junction kept 13 bases outside the gene matches. Germline V gene sequence: CDR1 SGHRS, CDR2 YFSETQ. The CDR3 has 17 residues. The CDR3 loop reads CASSQKKTGGTSTEAFF. CDR3 nucleotides: TGCGCCAGCAGCCAGAAAAAGACAGGGGGCACGAGCACTGAAGCTTTCTTT. Filled out from reference TRBV5-1 and TRBJ1-1, the complete variable domain reads KAGVTQTPRYLIKTRGQQVTLSCSPISGHRSVSWYQQTPGQGLQFLFEYFSETQRNKGNFPGRFSGRQFSNSRSEMNVSTLELGDSALYLCASSQKKTGGTSTEAFFGQGTRLTVV.

V gene TRBV10-3 combines with J gene TRBJ1-2; 9 bases are a match to TRBD1. In germline, CDR1 is ENHRY, CDR2 SYGVKD. The CDR3 sequence is 16 residues long. V was pared by 3 bases and J by 1 base, with 6 bases of the junction left unmatched. The CDR3 sequence: CAISDAGQGINYGYTF. The CDR3 DNA reads TGTGCCATCAGTGATGCGGGACAGGGAATTAACTATGGCTACACCTTC.